Sequencing of this T cell receptor (beta chain) was carried out in a study of CD8+ T cells in alopecia areata. Study in general: Tofacitinib administration to treated patients was oral, at 5 to 10 mg twice daily. Treatment ran 6 to 18 months, with 6 months of follow-up afterward. Findings and limits, study-wide: Relative to normal scalp, lesional scalp, especially alopecia totalis/universalis, showed higher clonality.

From PBMCs, CD4+ and CD8+ T cells were sorted. RNA, once extracted, was reverse transcribed into cDNA for use as the sequencing template. Some clones are missing from TCRdb's copy, which holds only in-frame ones; the method was immunoSEQ multiplex PCR. The sample consists of 160,000 or so clones, about 67% of them appearing once. This clone was seen a single time. Its antigen remains unidentified. The clonotype comes from a human donor with alopecia areata. The sample consisted of CD8+ T cells sorted from blood, taken at week 0.

The CDR3 loop is CASSPLAVPEAFF. The CDR3 nucleotides read TGCGCCAGCAGCCCTCTGGCCGTCCCTGAAGCTTTCTTT. V is TRBV23-1 and J is TRBJ1-1; D ambiguous. TRBV23-1 is annotated as an ORF whose role is uncertain. V was clipped by 6 bases and J by 6 bases, with 14 bases between them. This CDR3 contains 13 residues.